This T cell receptor beta chain came from a study of blood T cell repertoires in COVID-19. V shed 7 bases, J shed 5 bases, and the junction held 17 bases outside the gene matches. Germline CDR1 and CDR2: LNHDA and SQIVND (reference sequence). The CDR3 totals 17 residues. Repertoires were generated with immunoSEQ multiplex PCR, while TCRdb's copy carries only in-frame clones and drops some. This repertoire shows roughly 410,000 clones, around 91% found once; its top ten account for about 1.6%. Recruited during active infection, patients (from Seattle) were subsequently followed longitudinally. The V and J genes are TRBV19 and TRBJ2-1; 7 bases align to TRBD2. The sample taken for sequencing was peripheral blood. This sequence was found in a woman in her 40s with COVID-19, enrolled during active disease. The CDR3 DNA reads as TGTGCCAGTAACTCCTATAGGGGAGCGGGGCTCGACAATGAGCAGTTCTTC. Translated: CASNSYRGAGLDNEQFF.